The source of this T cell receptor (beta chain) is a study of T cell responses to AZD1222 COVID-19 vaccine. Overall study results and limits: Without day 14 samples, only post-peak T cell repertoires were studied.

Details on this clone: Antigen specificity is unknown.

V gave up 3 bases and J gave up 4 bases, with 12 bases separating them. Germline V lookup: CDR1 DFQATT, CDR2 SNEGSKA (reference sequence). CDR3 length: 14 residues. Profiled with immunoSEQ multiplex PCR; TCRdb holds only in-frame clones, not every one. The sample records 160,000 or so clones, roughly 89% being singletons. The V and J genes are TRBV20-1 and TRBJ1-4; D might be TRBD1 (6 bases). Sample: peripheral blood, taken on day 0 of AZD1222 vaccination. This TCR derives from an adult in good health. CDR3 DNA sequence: TGCAGTGCTAGTCAGGGGACTATTAATGAAAAACTGTTTTTT. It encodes CSASQGTINEKLFF.